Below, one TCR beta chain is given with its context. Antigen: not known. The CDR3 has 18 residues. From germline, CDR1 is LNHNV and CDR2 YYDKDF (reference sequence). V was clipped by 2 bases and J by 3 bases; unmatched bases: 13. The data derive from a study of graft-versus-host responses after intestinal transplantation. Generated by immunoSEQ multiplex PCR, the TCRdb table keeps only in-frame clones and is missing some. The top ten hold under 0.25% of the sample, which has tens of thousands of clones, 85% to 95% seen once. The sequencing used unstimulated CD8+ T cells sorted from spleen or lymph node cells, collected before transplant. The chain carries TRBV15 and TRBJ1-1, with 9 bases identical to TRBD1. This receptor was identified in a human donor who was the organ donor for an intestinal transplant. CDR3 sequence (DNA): TGTGCCACCAGCAGAACATTTCGGGACAGGGAGGACGACACTGAAGCTTTCTTT. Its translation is CATSRTFRDREDDTEAFF.